These 28 T cell receptor beta chains originate from one sample sequenced in a study of blood T cells in healthy people across ages. PCR was performed a second time for about 7 to 12 cycles using a sample-barcoded 5' primer and a J-beta primer mix. MiXCR, run by TCRdb on the 5' RACE reads, gives a single entry per CDR3 protein. This sample has 920,000 or so distinct CDR3 sequences, with 40% to 55% found just once. Material for sequencing was blood. These receptors originate from a woman aged 60-75 years in good health.

There are a few counts of this clonotype. The rearrangement joins TRBV10-3 to TRBJ2-1; 11 positions match TRBD2. The germline V gene has CDR1 ENHRY and CDR2 SYGVKD. V lost 10 bases, J lost 2 bases, and 4 bases stayed unmatched. CDR3 length equals 14 residues. For the CDR3, the DNA is TGTGCCACCGGGACTAGCGGACCCTACAATGAGCAGTTCTTC. This sequence encodes CATGTSGPYNEQFF.

The chain employs TRBV2 and TRBJ2-1; 10 bases fit TRBD2. The germline gives CDR1 SNHLY, CDR2 FYNNEI. With 7 bases clipped from V and 8 bases from J, the junction kept 11 bases outside the gene matches. This CDR3 has 15 amino acids. CDR3 loop: CASTRSGRADDEQFF. CDR3 bases: TGTGCCAGCACCCGAAGCGGGAGGGCCGACGATGAGCAGTTCTTC.

V and J are TRBV6-1 and TRBJ1-2, with TRBD1 as a possible D gene (5 bases). The CDR3 has 16 residues. The V end lost 6 bases, the J end lost 1 base, and 18 bases lay between the germline ends. Germline CDR1 is MNHNS and CDR2 is SASEGT. CDR3 sequence reads: CASRSLVGRINYGYTF. The CDR3 DNA reads as TGTGCCAGCAGATCACTGGTGGGACGGATTAACTATGGCTACACCTTC.

This clonotype occurred a few times. V and J are TRBV11-2 and TRBJ2-7, with TRBD2 matching over 7 bases. The germline V gene has CDR1 SGHAT and CDR2 FQNNGV. V shed 3 bases and J 4 bases; nucleotides not matched to a gene: 9. This CDR3 is built from 15 residues. This chain's CDR3 is CASSFPGTTRYEQYF. CDR3 nucleotides: TGTGCCAGCAGCTTCCCCGGGACTACGAGGTACGAGCAGTACTTC.

This rearrangement joins TRBV5-1 to TRBJ2-3, with TRBD2 identical over 9 bases. With V trimmed by 6 bases and J by 6 bases, 11 bases remained unmatched. Germline CDR1 is SGHRS and CDR2 is YFSETQ. This CDR3 has 15 residues. The CDR3 DNA sequence: TGCGCCAGCACGGCACTAGCGGGTCCGACGGATACGCAGTATTTT. Translated: CASTALAGPTDTQYF.

This clonotype was seen at least ten times. A much larger clone lies a single base off, so this may be a read error. The V call is TRBV12-3 or TRBV12-4, the J call TRBJ2-1, with D perhaps given as TRBD1 or TRBD2 (5 bases each). The V gene lost 6 bases and the J gene lost 8 bases, with 17 bases spanning the gap. The CDR3 totals 14 residues. The CDR3 loop reads CASSLRGLGDEQFF. DNA of the CDR3: TGTGCCAGCAGCCTCCGGGGCCTCGGCGATGAGCAGTTCTTC.

V gene TRBV4-1 combines with J gene TRBJ2-1; 9 bases match TRBD2. Germline loops: CDR1 MGHRA, CDR2 YSYEKL. The ends lost 3 bases at V and 7 bases at J; junction bases unmatched: 10. This CDR3 has 16 amino acids. The CDR3 DNA is TGCGCCAGCAGCCAGCCCACCGGGACTAGCTCTAATGAGCAGTTCTTC. Translated, it gives CASSQPTGTSSNEQFF.

V usage is TRBV14 and J usage is TRBJ1-4; 12 bases align to TRBD1. Germline V gene sequence: CDR1 SGHDN, CDR2 FVKESK. The CDR3 is 19 residues long. Trimming took 4 bases from V and 1 from J; bases not matched to a gene: 10. The CDR3 region is CASSPVWDRGQGTNEKLFF. Here the CDR3 DNA reads TGTGCCAGCAGCCCTGTTTGGGACAGGGGGCAGGGAACTAATGAAAAACTGTTTTTT.

This rearrangement joins TRBV27 to TRBJ2-3, with D uncertain. The CDR3 is 16 residues long. The germline V gene has CDR1 MNHEY and CDR2 SMNVEV (reference sequence). Trimming pared 5 bases from V and 1 base from J, leaving 16 bases between. The CDR3 is CASSVNFLIGTDTQYF. The CDR3 DNA is TGTGCCAGCAGTGTCAACTTCCTTATCGGCACAGATACGCAGTATTTT.

The V and J genes are TRBV29-1 and TRBJ1-6; 7 bases fit TRBD1. CDR3 length: 16 residues. Germline-derived CDR1 and CDR2 are SQVTM and ANQGSEA. Germline trimming cut 7 bases from V and 0 bases from J; bases unmatched to any gene: 9. In DNA form, the CDR3 reads TGCAGCGCTCGGGACAGAAAGAGCTCCTATAATTCACCCCTCCACTTT. Residues: CSARDRKSSYNSPLHF.

The chain has TRBV4-1 and TRBJ2-3; the match to TRBD2 covers 12 bases. The junction had 4 bases not matched to a gene; V was cut back by 3 bases and J by 3 bases. Germline V CDR1 and CDR2: MGHRA, YSYEKL. The CDR3 is made up of 16 amino acids. The CDR3, as DNA: TGCGCCAGCAGCCATTCCCTAGCGGGAGGGACAGATACGCAGTATTTT. Translating gives CASSHSLAGGTDTQYF.

This clonotype was counted only a few times. The V and J genes are TRBV6-2 or TRBV6-3 and TRBJ2-5, with unresolved D. In germline, CDR1 is MNHEY, CDR2 SVGEGT. Trimming stripped 4 bases from V and 7 bases from J, with 22 bases between. CDR3 size: 16 residues. CDR3 DNA sequence: TGTGCCAGCAGTTCCTCATCAGACCCGTCGGGTTGGACCCAGTACTTC. Amino acid sequence: CASSSSSDPSGWTQYF.

The chain combines TRBV7-9 with TRBJ2-3; no firm D call. CDR1 and CDR2 from the germline V gene are SEHNR and FQNEAQ (reference sequence). The CDR3 spans 16 residues. Trimming pared 5 bases from V and 2 bases from J, leaving 17 bases between. The CDR3 DNA is TGTGCCAGCAGCCCCCCTCCCGAGGCCGTCACAGATACGCAGTATTTT. It codes for CASSPPPEAVTDTQYF.

This chain links TRBV27 with TRBJ1-5; possible D gene TRBD1, 5 bases. The V gene's germline CDR1 is MNHEY and CDR2 SMNVEV (reference sequence). The CDR3 consists of 15 residues. Trimming took off 6 bases at V and 5 bases at J, with 17 bases between the two ends. The CDR3 DNA reads TGTGCCAGCAGCTTAGAGGGGACTCGGGATCAGCCCCAGCATTTT. Translation gives CASSLEGTRDQPQHF.

V is TRBV30 and J is TRBJ1-6; D perhaps matches TRBD1 (5 bases). Germline CDR1 is GTSNPN and CDR2 is SVGIG (reference sequence). With 4 bases removed from V and 8 bases from J, the gap between germline ends came to 12 bases. The CDR3 extends over 13 amino acids. CDR3 region: CAWTSGLDSPLHF. In DNA, the CDR3 is TGTGCCTGGACCTCGGGGCTAGATTCACCCCTCCACTTT.

Points on this clonotype: One end of the junction fails to match germline, which may point to a read error. J is TRBJ2-1 and V is TRBV6-1, with D possibly being TRBD2 (6 bases). CDR3 size: 14 residues. Looked up from germline, CDR1 is MNHNS and CDR2 is SASEGT. This CDR3 reads CANSEMGEAREQFF. In nucleotides, the CDR3 is TGTGCCAACAGTGAAATGGGGGAGGCCCGTGAGCAGTTCTTC.

In this sample, this clonotype turned up a few times. V usage is TRBV20-1 and J usage is TRBJ1-1; 8 nucleotides align to TRBD1. Germline CDR1 is DFQATT and CDR2 is SNEGSKA (reference sequence). This CDR3 spans 10 amino acids. V lost 3 bases to trimming and J lost 11 bases; unmatched junction nucleotides: 2. The CDR3 spells CSARDRAAFF. The DNA of the CDR3 is TGCAGTGCTAGGGACAGGGCGGCTTTCTTT.

This clonotype was seen only a few times. This chain connects TRBV15 to TRBJ2-3; TRBD2 agrees at 12 bases. In germline, CDR1 is LNHNV, CDR2 YYDKDF (reference sequence). V shed 2 bases and J 5 bases; nucleotides not matched to a gene: 5. CDR3 size: 16 residues. Written as DNA, the CDR3 is TGTGCCACCAGCAGACTAGCGGGAGGGCCTGTAGATACGCAGTATTTT. Translation gives CATSRLAGGPVDTQYF.

In DNA form, the CDR3 reads TGCAGTGCCGTCCCCGAGGGGCCAGATACGCAGTATTTT. Protein product: CSAVPEGPDTQYF. V usage is TRBV20-1 and J usage is TRBJ2-3; D possibly uses TRBD1 or TRBD2 (5 bases each). The CDR3 is 13 amino acids. Trimming shortened V by 6 bases and J by 4 bases, and 14 bases separated the two germline ends. Per the germline V gene, CDR1 is DFQATT and CDR2 is SNEGSKA (reference sequence).

This clonotype was seen a few times. The CDR3 sequence is CASSPGLTHTSGRRNEQFF. In DNA form, the CDR3 reads TGTGCCAGCAGCCCGGGTCTCACCCATACTAGCGGGAGAAGGAATGAGCAGTTCTTC. This rearrangement joins TRBV3-1 to TRBJ2-1, with 11 bases matching TRBD2. The CDR3 sequence is 19 residues long. CDR1 is LGHDT and CDR2 is YNNKEL in the germline V gene (reference sequence). V was clipped by 4 bases and J by 7 bases; unmatched bases: 18.

The chain has TRBV29-1 and TRBJ1-2, with D unclear. V was pared by 5 bases and J by 3 bases, with 16 bases between. In germline, CDR1 is SQVTM, CDR2 ANQGSEA. This CDR3 spans 14 amino acids. This chain's CDR3 is CSVLVRQVDYGYTF. In nucleotides, the CDR3 is TGCAGCGTTCTAGTCCGGCAGGTCGACTATGGCTACACCTTC.

This rearrangement joins TRBV6-6 to TRBJ1-4; 7 nucleotides agree with TRBD1. Germline lookup yields CDR1 MNHNY and CDR2 SVGAGI (reference sequence). The CDR3 consists of 13 residues. V lost 2 bases to trimming and J lost 8 bases; unmatched junction nucleotides: 2. CDR3 DNA: TGTGCCAGCAGTTACGGGACAGTCGAAAAACTGTTTTTT. Translating gives CASSYGTVEKLFF.

This clonotype has more than one count but fewer than ten. The genes are TRBV6-5 and TRBJ2-7, with TRBD1 matching over 7 bases. Germline lookup yields CDR1 MNHEY and CDR2 SVGAGI. Trimming at V came to 2 bases and at J to 4 bases, leaving 8 bases not matched to a gene. The CDR3 consists of 15 residues. CDR3 loop: CASSYPRQGMYEQYF. Written as DNA, the CDR3 is TGTGCCAGCAGTTACCCGAGACAGGGTATGTACGAGCAGTACTTC.

V is TRBV3-1 and J is TRBJ2-7, with a tentative D call TRBD2 (5 bases). The CDR3 is made up of 15 amino acids. CDR1 and CDR2 from the germline V gene are LGHDT and YNNKEL (reference sequence). The V gene lost 1 base and the J gene lost 0 bases, with 10 bases spanning the gap. In nucleotides, the CDR3 is TGTGCCAGCAGCCAAGGGGTAGCGCGCTCCTACGAGCAGTACTTC. Translation gives CASSQGVARSYEQYF.

V usage is TRBV5-1 and J usage is TRBJ1-2; D gene unclear. V dropped 4 bases and J dropped 6 bases, with 16 bases sitting between them. The germline gives CDR1 SGHRS, CDR2 YFSETQ. The CDR3 has 14 residues. CDR3 amino acids: CASSPRTFIDGYTF. In nucleotides, the CDR3 is TGCGCCAGCAGCCCAAGGACGTTTATAGATGGCTACACCTTC.

DNA of the CDR3: TGTGCCAGCAGTTACTCTTGGACAGCCGGCTCTGGGGCCAACGTCCTGACTTTC. As protein: CASSYSWTAGSGANVLTF. V and J are TRBV6-5 and TRBJ2-6; tentative D call: TRBD1 (6 bases). CDR3 length: 18 amino acids. The germline gives CDR1 MNHEY, CDR2 SVGAGI. Trimming pared 0 bases from V and 0 bases from J, leaving 12 bases between.

In regard to this clonotype: Relative to the germline gene, one junction end is altered; a read error may explain this. V usage is TRBV7-7 and J usage is TRBJ2-5, with D perhaps given as TRBD1 or TRBD2 (6 bases each). The V gene's germline CDR1 is SSHAT and CDR2 FNYEAQ (reference sequence). The CDR3 is 15 residues long. CDR3 protein: CAGSPLRRGRETQYF. The CDR3 DNA reads TGTGCCGGCAGCCCTTTGAGGAGGGGGAGGGAGACCCAGTACTTC. Complete variable domain (other parts from reference TRBV7-7 and TRBJ2-5): GAGVSQSPRYKVTKRGQDVTLRCDPISSHATLYWYQQALGQGPEFLTYFNYEAQPDKSGLPSDRFSAERPEGSISTLTIQRTEQRDSAMYRCAGSPLRRGRETQYFGPGTRLLVL.

This clonotype was seen repeatedly, ten times or more. The chain combines TRBV20-1 with TRBJ2-5; 14 positions match TRBD2. This CDR3 has 15 amino acids. With V trimmed by 5 bases and J by 5 bases, 7 bases remained unmatched. Germline V lookup: CDR1 DFQATT, CDR2 SNEGSKA (reference sequence). The CDR3 here is CSAPQWTSGGETQYF. In nucleotides, the CDR3 is TGCAGTGCTCCCCAGTGGACTAGCGGGGGGGAGACCCAGTACTTC.